One and the same sample provided the 21 T cell receptor beta chains below, sequenced in a study of cytomegalovirus exposure and HLA in healthy donors. Some clones are missing from TCRdb's copy, which holds only in-frame ones; the method was immunoSEQ multiplex PCR. The sample yields roughly 150,000 clones, less than 90% seen once. The specimen sequenced was PBMCs. These receptors all stem from a woman aged 18-29 years in good health and CMV-seropositive.

The chain joins TRBV29-1 to TRBJ2-5; 10 positions agree with TRBD2. The CDR3 sequence is 14 residues long. With 3 bases clipped from V and 2 bases from J, the junction kept 3 bases outside the gene matches. Germline CDR1 SQVTM, CDR2 ANQGSEA. The DNA for the CDR3 is TGCAGCGTTGATTCAGCGGGAGGGCAAGAGACCCAGTACTTC. Residues: CSVDSAGGQETQYF.

This clone came up a few times. This sequence joins TRBV7-2 and TRBJ1-4; possibly TRBD1 for D (6 bases). CDR1 SGHTA and CDR2 FQGNSA come from the germline V gene. Trimming cost V 3 bases and J 6 bases, with 8 bases left between them. This CDR3 is 13 amino acids long. The CDR3 DNA reads TGTGCCAGCAGCTTCAGGGGAGATGAAAAACTGTTTTTT. As protein: CASSFRGDEKLFF.

The V call is TRBV6-6, the J call TRBJ1-1, with 7 bases lining up with TRBD1. CDR1 is MNHNY and CDR2 is SVGAGI in the germline V gene (reference sequence). The J segment lost 3 bases and the V segment lost 2 bases, leaving 9 bases of the junction unmatched. This CDR3 has 16 amino acids. As DNA, the CDR3 is TGTGCCAGCAGTTACCCTTCGAATACAGGGGACACTGAAGCTTTCTTT. Residues: CASSYPSNTGDTEAFF.

J is TRBJ2-1 and V is TRBV19; 14 nucleotides align to TRBD2. The CDR3 is made up of 15 amino acids. V was clipped by 4 bases and J by 9 bases; unmatched bases: 5. Germline values: CDR1 LNHDA, CDR2 SQIVND (reference sequence). In DNA form, the CDR3 reads TGTGCCAGTAGTACGACTAGCGGGAGGGCCCTTGAGCAGTTCTTC. Its protein is CASSTTSGRALEQFF.

CDR3 loop: CASSFGGGNIQYF. The CDR3 bases are TGTGCCAGCAGTTTCGGAGGAGGAAACATTCAGTACTTC. The chain combines TRBV27 with TRBJ2-4; TRBD2 might be the D (5 bases). Trimming removed 3 bases at V and 6 bases at J, with 9 bases between. The germline V gene has CDR1 MNHEY and CDR2 SMNVEV (reference sequence). The CDR3 runs to 13 residues.

The chain links TRBV11-2 to TRBJ1-3; D call uncertain. CDR1 and CDR2 from the germline V gene are SGHAT and FQNNGV. The V and J ends lost 5 bases and 3 bases respectively, with 2 bases between them. There are 11 residues in the CDR3. The CDR3 loop reads CASSRGNTIYF. Written as DNA, the CDR3 is TGTGCCAGCAGCCGTGGAAACACCATATATTTT.

The V gene is TRBV30, the J gene TRBJ2-7, with D perhaps matching TRBD1 (6 bases). This CDR3 is built from 12 residues. Germline CDR1 is GTSNPN and CDR2 is SVGIG (reference sequence). V shed 3 bases and J shed 0 bases, with 6 bases lying between them. Here the CDR3 reads CAWRQGSYEQYF. Written as DNA, the CDR3 is TGTGCCTGGAGACAGGGCTCCTACGAGCAGTACTTC.

CDR3 amino acids: CASSPRFGTIYF. The CDR3 DNA sequence: TGTGCCAGCAGCCCGAGGTTCGGCACCATATATTTT. The V and J genes are TRBV7-6 and TRBJ1-3; D not certain. Trimming left V 5 bases short and J 9 bases short, with 11 bases between. CDR1 and CDR2 from the germline V gene are SGHVS and FNYEAQ. This CDR3 has 12 residues.

The chain employs TRBV9 and TRBJ2-1; 8 bases map to TRBD1. Losses at the gene ends were 4 bases for V and 10 bases for J; bases not matched to a gene: 7. This CDR3 contains 13 residues. Germline assignment: CDR1 SGDLS and CDR2 YYNGEE. This CDR3 reads CASSPRTGSEQFF. The CDR3 nucleotides read TGTGCCAGCAGCCCTAGGACAGGGAGCGAGCAGTTCTTC.

The chain links TRBV19 to TRBJ2-7; 7 positions agree with TRBD1. Germline V gene data show CDR1 as LNHDA and CDR2 as SQIVND (reference sequence). The J segment lost 1 base and the V segment lost 4 bases, leaving 4 bases of the junction unmatched. CDR3 length equals 14 residues. Here the CDR3 reads CASSTRQGSYEQYF. CDR3 DNA sequence: TGTGCCAGTAGTACCCGACAGGGATCCTACGAGCAGTACTTC.

The chain links TRBV10-3 to TRBJ2-7; D possibly corresponds to TRBD2 (5 bases). The CDR3 loop spans 13 amino acids. CDR1 and CDR2 (germline): ENHRY, SYGVKD. The V end was cut by 0 bases, the J end by 4 bases, with 7 bases between. This CDR3 is CAISESAGYEQYF. The CDR3, as DNA: TGTGCCATCAGTGAGTCGGCGGGTTACGAGCAGTACTTC.

V is TRBV9 and J is TRBJ2-2; 11 bases are a match to TRBD2. With 4 bases clipped from V and 4 bases from J, the junction kept 6 bases outside the gene matches. CDR3 length equals 16 residues. Per germline, CDR1 SGDLS and CDR2 YYNGEE. CDR3 in amino acids: CASSRRTSGSTGELFF. The CDR3 DNA reads as TGTGCCAGCAGCCGTCGCACTAGCGGGAGCACCGGGGAGCTGTTTTTT.

This clone was seen only once. The J gene is TRBJ2-5, the V gene TRBV6-1; D is unclear. The V gene lost 2 bases and the J gene lost 4 bases, with 20 bases spanning the gap. Germline V lookup: CDR1 MNHNS, CDR2 SASEGT. CDR3 size: 17 residues. DNA of the CDR3: TGTGCCAGCAGTGAATCCCGACCAGCGACCGCCGGAGAGACCCAGTACTTC. Its protein is CASSESRPATAGETQYF.

This clone was found once. The gene calls are TRBV11-3 and TRBJ1-4, with a weak D call TRBD1 (5 bases). CDR1 SGHNT and CDR2 YENEEA come from the germline V gene. The CDR3 has 14 residues. Trimming shortened V by 2 bases and J by 7 bases, and 11 bases separated the two germline ends. The chain's CDR3 is CASSLSGGGEKLFF. DNA of the CDR3: TGTGCCAGCAGCTTATCGGGGGGAGGTGAAAAACTGTTTTTT.

This chain connects TRBV9 to TRBJ2-2, with D perhaps TRBD2 (6 bases). The CDR3 totals 16 residues. Germline V CDR1 and CDR2: SGDLS, YYNGEE. With 1 base removed from V and 4 bases from J, the gap between germline ends came to 14 bases. Here the CDR3 DNA reads TGTGCCAGCAGCGTAAGTCCGCCTAGCGCCACCGGGGAGCTGTTTTTT. Translated: CASSVSPPSATGELFF.

This chain joins TRBV18 and TRBJ2-2, with 8 bases lining up with TRBD2. The CDR3 has 17 residues. Germline V CDR1 and CDR2: KGHSH, LQKENI. J was trimmed by 6 bases and V by 4 bases; bases with no gene match: 13. CDR3 sequence reads: CASSLMAGGLLPGELFF. In nucleotides, the CDR3 is TGTGCCAGCTCACTTATGGCGGGAGGCCTCTTACCCGGGGAGCTGTTTTTT. The complete variable domain, with remaining parts taken from reference TRBV18 and TRBJ2-2, reads NAGVMQNPRHLVRRRGQEARLRCSPMKGHSHVYWYRQLPEEGLKFMVYLQKENIIDESGMPKERFSAEFPKEGPSILRIQQVVRGDSAAYFCASSLMAGGLLPGELFFGEGSRLTVL.

The chain employs TRBV29-1 and TRBJ2-3; 16 bases match TRBD2. V lost 7 bases and J lost 10; bases outside the gene matches: 5. The V gene's germline CDR1 is SQVTM and CDR2 ANQGSEA. The CDR3 length is 13 residues. In DNA, the CDR3 is TGCAGCGCCGACGGGACTAGCGGGGGGGCGCAGTATTTT. This encodes CSADGTSGGAQYF.

The chain links TRBV9 to TRBJ2-3; 11 positions match TRBD2. CDR3 length: 16 residues. CDR1 is SGDLS, CDR2 YYNGEE, per germline. Germline trimming cut 0 bases from V and 7 bases from J; bases unmatched to any gene: 7. The CDR3 DNA reads TGTGCCAGCAGCGTAGATAGCGGGAGGGCCCCCAATACGCAGTATTTT. It is translated as CASSVDSGRAPNTQYF. Variable domain in full (rest from reference TRBV9 and TRBJ2-3): DSGVTQTPKHLITATGQRVTLRCSPRSGDLSVYWYQQSLDQGLQFLIQYYNGEERAKGNILERFSAQQFPDLHSELNLSSLELGDSALYFCASSVDSGRAPNTQYFGPGTRLTVL.

The V call is TRBV28, the J call TRBJ2-2; 13 bases are shared with TRBD2. This CDR3 region has 15 residues. V lost 4 bases, J lost 13 bases, and 9 bases stayed unmatched. CDR1 MDHEN and CDR2 SYDVKM come from the germline V gene. The CDR3 DNA follows: TGTGCCAGCAGTTCTAGGACTAGCGGGAGTTCGTTGCTGTTTTTT. Protein product: CASSSRTSGSSLLFF.

This chain connects TRBV18 to TRBJ1-1; 9 bases match TRBD1. The V gene end was trimmed by 3 bases and the J gene end by 4 bases; junction bases not matched to a gene: 6. Germline V CDR1 and CDR2: KGHSH, LQKENI. The CDR3 has 15 amino acids. CDR3 DNA: TGTGCCAGCTCACCGTGGGACAGGGAGGGCACTGAAGCTTTCTTT. Translated, it gives CASSPWDREGTEAFF.

The chain couples TRBV4-2 to TRBJ2-1, with D maybe TRBD1 (6 bases). The V end lost 4 bases, the J end lost 4 bases, and 17 bases lay between the germline ends. Germline loops: CDR1 LGHNA, CDR2 YNFKEQ. The length of the CDR3 is 16 residues. In DNA, the CDR3 is TGTGCCAGCAGCCGGAACCAACAGGGATCATACAATGAGCAGTTCTTC. Translating it yields CASSRNQQGSYNEQFF.